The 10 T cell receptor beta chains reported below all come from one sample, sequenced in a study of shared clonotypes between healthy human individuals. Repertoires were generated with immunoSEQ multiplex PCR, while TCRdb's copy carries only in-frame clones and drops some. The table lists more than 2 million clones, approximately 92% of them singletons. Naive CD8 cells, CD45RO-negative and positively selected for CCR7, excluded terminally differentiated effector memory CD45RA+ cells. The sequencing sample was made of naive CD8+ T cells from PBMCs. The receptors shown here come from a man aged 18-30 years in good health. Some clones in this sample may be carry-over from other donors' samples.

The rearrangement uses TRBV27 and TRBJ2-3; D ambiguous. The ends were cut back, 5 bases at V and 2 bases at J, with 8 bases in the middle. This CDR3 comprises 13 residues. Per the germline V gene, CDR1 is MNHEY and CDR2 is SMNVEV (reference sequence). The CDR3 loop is CASSPRLTDTQYF. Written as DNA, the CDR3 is TGTGCCAGCAGTCCCCGTCTCACAGATACGCAGTATTTT.

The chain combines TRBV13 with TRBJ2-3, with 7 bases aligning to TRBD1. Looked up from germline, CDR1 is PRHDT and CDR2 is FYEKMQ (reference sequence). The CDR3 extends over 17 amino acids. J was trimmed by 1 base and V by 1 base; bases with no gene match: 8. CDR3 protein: CASSLVAYTGGTDTQYF. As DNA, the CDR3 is TGTGCCAGCAGCTTAGTAGCGTATACAGGGGGCACAGATACGCAGTATTTT.

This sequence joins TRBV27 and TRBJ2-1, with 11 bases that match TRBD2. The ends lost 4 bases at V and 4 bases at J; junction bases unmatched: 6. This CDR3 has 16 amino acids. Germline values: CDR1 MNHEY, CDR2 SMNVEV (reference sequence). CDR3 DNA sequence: TGTGCCAGCAGTTCAACACTAGCGGGAGCATACAATGAGCAGTTCTTC. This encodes CASSSTLAGAYNEQFF.

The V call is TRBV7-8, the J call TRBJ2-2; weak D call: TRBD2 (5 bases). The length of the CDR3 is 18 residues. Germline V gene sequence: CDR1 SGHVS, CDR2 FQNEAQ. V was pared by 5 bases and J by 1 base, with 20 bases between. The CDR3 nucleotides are TGTGCCAGCAGCACGCCCAATAGGGAGCAGGAGAACACCGGGGAGCTGTTTTTT. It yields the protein CASSTPNREQENTGELFF.

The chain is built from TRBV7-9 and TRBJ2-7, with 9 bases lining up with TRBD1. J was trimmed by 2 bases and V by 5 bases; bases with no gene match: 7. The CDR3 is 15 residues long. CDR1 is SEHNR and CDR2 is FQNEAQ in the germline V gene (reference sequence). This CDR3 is CASSRTGTGTYEQYF. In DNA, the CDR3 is TGTGCCAGCAGCCGAACCGGGACAGGGACCTACGAGCAGTACTTC.

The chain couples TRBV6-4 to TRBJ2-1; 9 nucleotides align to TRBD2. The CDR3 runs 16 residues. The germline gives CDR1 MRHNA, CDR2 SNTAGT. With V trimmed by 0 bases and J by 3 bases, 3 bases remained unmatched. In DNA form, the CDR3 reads TGTGCCAGCAGTGACTCGTCTAGCGGGGACTACAATGAGCAGTTCTTC. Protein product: CASSDSSSGDYNEQFF.

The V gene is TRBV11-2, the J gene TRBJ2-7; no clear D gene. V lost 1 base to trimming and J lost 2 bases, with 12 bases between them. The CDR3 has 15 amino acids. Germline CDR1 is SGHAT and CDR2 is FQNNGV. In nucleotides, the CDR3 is TGTGCCAGCAGCTTAGCATCCGGACCAGCCTACGAGCAGTACTTC. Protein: CASSLASGPAYEQYF.

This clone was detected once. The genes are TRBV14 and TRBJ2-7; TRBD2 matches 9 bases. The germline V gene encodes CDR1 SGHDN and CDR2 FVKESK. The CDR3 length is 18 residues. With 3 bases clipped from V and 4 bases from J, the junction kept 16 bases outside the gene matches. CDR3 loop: CASSQKPEGSGRWYEQYF. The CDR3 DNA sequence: TGTGCCAGCAGCCAGAAACCGGAGGGTAGCGGGAGATGGTACGAGCAGTACTTC. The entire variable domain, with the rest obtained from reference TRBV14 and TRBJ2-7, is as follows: EAGVTQFPSHSVIEKGQTVTLRCDPISGHDNLYWYRRVMGKEIKFLLHFVKESKQDESGMPNNRFLAERTGGTYSTLKVQPAELEDSGVYFCASSQKPEGSGRWYEQYFGPGTRLTVT.

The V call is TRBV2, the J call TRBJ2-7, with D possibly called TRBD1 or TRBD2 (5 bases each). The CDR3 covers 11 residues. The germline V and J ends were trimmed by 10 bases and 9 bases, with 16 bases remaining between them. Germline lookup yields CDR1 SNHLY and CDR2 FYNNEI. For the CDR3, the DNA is TGTGCCACCCGAGTGAATGGGGGGCAGTACTTC. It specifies CATRVNGGQYF. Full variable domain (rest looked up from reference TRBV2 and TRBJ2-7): EPEVTQTPSHQVTQMGQEVILRCVPISNHLYFYWYRQILGQKVEFLVSFYNNEISEKSEIFDDQFSVERPDGSNFTLKIRSTKLEDSAMYFCATRVNGGQYFGPGTRLTVT.

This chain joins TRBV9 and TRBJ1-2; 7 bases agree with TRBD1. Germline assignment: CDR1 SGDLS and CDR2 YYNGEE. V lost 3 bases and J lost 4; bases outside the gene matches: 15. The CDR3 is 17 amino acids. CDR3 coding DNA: TGTGCCAGCAGCGGGATCACGGGGGCAGGGGGAAGCTATGGCTACACCTTC. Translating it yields CASSGITGAGGSYGYTF.